This TCR beta chain emerged from a study of shared clonotypes between healthy human individuals. Terminally differentiated effector memory CD45RA+ cells were excluded by CCR7 positive selection of CD45RO-negative cells. The assay was carried out at the deep level. TCRdb's copy holds only in-frame clones and misses some; the assay was immunoSEQ multiplex PCR. The sample has about 590,000 clones; less than 97% are singletons. The germline CDR1 and CDR2 sequences are SNHLY and FYNNEI. V lost 0 bases and J lost 3, with 11 bases in between. The CDR3 is made up of 15 amino acids. The gene calls are TRBV2 and TRBJ1-1; D is ambiguous. Sequencing was performed on naive CD8+ T cells sorted from blood. The TCR comes from a woman in her 30s in good health. DNA for the CDR3: TGTGCCAGCAGTGAAGCGCCGGGAAGTTACACTGAAGCTTTCTTT. Its protein is CASSEAPGSYTEAFF.